The 25 T cell receptor beta chains below come from one sample, sequenced in a study of blood T cell repertoires in COVID-19. Profiling relied on immunoSEQ multiplex PCR, and the TCRdb table lists in-frame clones only, not all of them. The sample carries 150,000 or so clones, 80% recorded once. Sequenced sample: peripheral blood. The receptors derive from a man aged 55 to 70 with acute or convalescent COVID-19.

The gene calls are TRBV15 and TRBJ1-2; 8 bases match TRBD1. CDR3 length: 15 amino acids. Looked up from germline, CDR1 is LNHNV and CDR2 is YYDKDF (reference sequence). The V gene end was trimmed by 3 bases and the J gene end by 5 bases; junction bases not matched to a gene: 8. The CDR3 coding sequence is TGTGCCACCAGCAGCCCTCCGGACAGGGTTTATGGCTACACCTTC. Translated: CATSSPPDRVYGYTF. The full variable domain, in which reference TRBV15 and TRBJ1-2 provide the parts outside the CDR3, is DAMVIQNPRYQVTQFGKPVTLSCSQTLNHNVMYWYQQKSSQAPKLLFHYYDKDFNNEADTPDNFQSRRPNTSFCFLDIRSPGLGDTAMYLCATSSPPDRVYGYTFGSGTRLTVV.

The rearrangement uses TRBV9 and TRBJ1-4; the match to TRBD1 covers 7 bases. The CDR3 contains 15 residues. J gave up 3 bases and V 2 bases, and 4 bases lay outside the gene matches. Germline CDR1 SGDLS, CDR2 YYNGEE. CDR3 DNA: TGTGCCAGCAGCGTCCAGGGGGTACCTAATGAAAAACTGTTTTTT. This encodes CASSVQGVPNEKLFF.

The V gene is TRBV11-3, the J gene TRBJ2-1; 9 bases map to TRBD1. This CDR3 has 15 residues. Germline CDR1 reads SGHNT; CDR2 reads YENEEA. V dropped 5 bases and J dropped 6; count of bases not matched to a gene: 8. For the CDR3, the DNA is TGTGCCAGCAGCCCCGGGACAGGGCCATTCAATGAGCAGTTCTTC. It yields the protein CASSPGTGPFNEQFF.

V and J are TRBV9 and TRBJ1-1, with D perhaps TRBD1 (5 bases). The CDR3 totals 15 residues. V was shortened by 0 bases and J by 0 bases, with 9 bases between the two germline ends. The V gene's germline CDR1 is SGDLS and CDR2 YYNGEE. The DNA for the CDR3 is TGTGCCAGCAGCGTAGGGGCAGGGCTGAACACTGAAGCTTTCTTT. Residues: CASSVGAGLNTEAFF.

The chain links TRBV27 to TRBJ1-2; 7 bases map to TRBD1. Germline values: CDR1 MNHEY, CDR2 SMNVEV (reference sequence). The J segment lost 4 bases and the V segment lost 5 bases, leaving 10 bases of the junction unmatched. The CDR3 consists of 15 residues. CDR3 sequence (DNA): TGTGCCAGCAGTGTGAAGAGGGGGCCGGGCTATGGCTACACCTTC. Translating it yields CASSVKRGPGYGYTF.

The chain is built from TRBV19 and TRBJ1-4; 7 nucleotides agree with TRBD1. Germline assignment: CDR1 LNHDA and CDR2 SQIVND (reference sequence). The CDR3 has 14 amino acids. V gave up 6 bases and J gave up 2 bases; unmatched junction bases: 3. DNA of the CDR3: TGTGCCAGTAGCGACAGGGCCACTAATGAAAAACTGTTTTTT. Translating it yields CASSDRATNEKLFF.

The V call is TRBV29-1, the J call TRBJ1-2; D is ambiguous. This CDR3 spans 11 amino acids. Germline-derived CDR1 and CDR2 are SQVTM and ANQGSEA. V was trimmed by 3 bases and J by 6 bases, leaving 8 bases between them. CDR3 sequence: CSVDQADGYTF. The DNA of the CDR3 is TGCAGCGTTGATCAGGCAGATGGCTACACCTTC.

J is TRBJ2-1 and V is TRBV4-2, with 9 bases fitting TRBD2. V shed 3 bases and J 6 bases; nucleotides not matched to a gene: 9. This CDR3 region has 16 residues. The germline V gene has CDR1 LGHNA and CDR2 YNFKEQ. CDR3 amino acids: CASSHPSWREGNEQFF. CDR3 bases: TGTGCCAGCAGCCACCCCTCTTGGCGGGAGGGCAATGAGCAGTTCTTC.

The V and J genes are TRBV14 and TRBJ2-1, with 9 nucleotides matching TRBD2. Germline loops: CDR1 SGHDN, CDR2 FVKESK. The V and J ends lost 4 bases and 9 bases, in that order; junction bases with no gene match: 13. The CDR3 runs 16 residues. The CDR3 DNA reads TGTGCCAGCAGCCCCTTTGGGACTAGCATAAGAGTTGAGCAGTTCTTC. Translation: CASSPFGTSIRVEQFF.

This chain's CDR3 is CAINRGRDSPLHF. The CDR3 nucleotides are TGTGCCATCAACAGGGGGCGGGATTCACCCCTCCACTTT. This chain links TRBV10-3 with TRBJ1-6, with 9 bases identical to TRBD1. J was trimmed by 8 bases and V by 7 bases; bases with no gene match: 3. CDR1 ENHRY and CDR2 SYGVKD come from the germline V gene. CDR3 length: 13 residues.

The chain uses TRBV5-4 and TRBJ2-2, with D possibly matching TRBD1 (7 bases). Germline-derived CDR1 and CDR2 are SGHNT and YYREEE (reference sequence). Trimming removed 4 bases from V and 3 bases from J, with 22 bases in between. CDR3 length: 18 amino acids. The CDR3 region has the DNA TGTGCCAGCAGCCCCCAGGGGGGAGTTGGGGTATACACCGGGGAGCTGTTTTTT. This gives the protein CASSPQGGVGVYTGELFF.

This clone has just one count. The CDR3 DNA reads as TGTGCCAGCAGTTTAAATGTGGGCAGGGGGCACGGCTACACCTTC. It translates to CASSLNVGRGHGYTF. This chain uses TRBV27 with TRBJ1-2, with 8 bases aligning to TRBD1. The trim removed 2 bases at V and 8 bases at J, leaving 10 bases unmatched. The V gene's germline CDR1 is MNHEY and CDR2 SMNVEV (reference sequence). The CDR3 is made up of 15 amino acids.

The chain couples TRBV10-3 to TRBJ1-4, with a possible D match to TRBD1 (6 bases). The CDR3 covers 13 residues. Trimming shortened V by 5 bases and J by 7 bases, and 11 bases separated the two germline ends. The germline CDR1 and CDR2 sequences are ENHRY and SYGVKD. The CDR3 reads CAISHRALEKLFF. The CDR3 bases are TGTGCCATCAGTCACAGGGCCCTTGAAAAACTGTTTTTT.

The chain's CDR3 is CSSSGGEGTGELFF. The CDR3 nucleotides read TGCAGCTCCTCTGGAGGGGAGGGGACCGGGGAGCTGTTTTTT. The chain is built from TRBV29-1 and TRBJ2-2; 7 bases map to TRBD2. Losses at the gene ends were 8 bases for V and 5 bases for J; bases not matched to a gene: 11. CDR1 and CDR2 from the germline V gene are SQVTM and ANQGSEA. This CDR3 is built from 14 residues.

This clone was detected only once. This chain links TRBV28 with TRBJ2-7; TRBD2 aligns across 10 bases. This CDR3 has 14 residues. With V trimmed by 8 bases and J by 4 bases, 8 bases remained unmatched. In germline, CDR1 is MDHEN, CDR2 SYDVKM. In DNA form, the CDR3 reads TGTGCCAGCGGCTCGACTAGCGGGTCGTACGAGCAGTACTTC. The encoded protein is CASGSTSGSYEQYF.

The chain carries TRBV7-2 and TRBJ2-5; D remains unclear. CDR1 is SGHTA, CDR2 FQGNSA, per germline. V lost 8 bases, J lost 5 bases, and 12 bases lay in between. The CDR3 sequence is 12 residues long. The CDR3 bases are TGTGCCAGCGGAGCTAATGGGGAGACCCAGTACTTC. Protein: CASGANGETQYF.

Concerning this clone: The same CDR3 can be traced to other DNA sequences in this sample. The chain employs TRBV12-3 or TRBV12-4 and TRBJ1-3; D is unresolved. Deletions cut 3 bases from V and 0 bases from J, with 3 bases between. This CDR3 is 13 amino acids long. Written as DNA, the CDR3 is TGTGCCAGCAGTTTCCGCTCTGGAAACACCATATATTTT. Translating it yields CASSFRSGNTIYF.

The chain links TRBV10-1 to TRBJ2-1, with TRBD2 matching 11 bases. Germline-derived CDR1 and CDR2 are WNHNN and SYGVQD (reference sequence). V dropped 4 bases and J dropped 14; count of bases not matched to a gene: 7. The length of the CDR3 is 13 residues. This chain's CDR3 is CASSGGGLAAKFF. The CDR3 region has the DNA TGCGCCAGCAGTGGGGGGGGACTAGCGGCGAAGTTCTTC.

V and J are TRBV7-8 and TRBJ2-5; D is uncertain. V was shortened by 5 bases and J by 5 bases, with 15 bases between the two germline ends. This CDR3 has 14 residues. Germline assignment: CDR1 SGHVS and CDR2 FQNEAQ. The CDR3 loop is CASSVRQVLETQYF. CDR3 sequence (DNA): TGTGCCAGCAGCGTACGACAAGTTTTGGAGACCCAGTACTTC.

The chain recombines TRBV5-1 with TRBJ2-5; tentatively, D is TRBD2 (6 bases). The length of the CDR3 is 17 residues. The germline V and J ends were trimmed by 0 bases and 5 bases, with 20 bases remaining between them. CDR1 and CDR2 (germline): SGHRS, YFSETQ. CDR3 nucleotide sequence: TGCGCCAGCAGCTTGGGGGCCTCTGCGGGACCGCAGGAGACCCAGTACTTC. It codes for CASSLGASAGPQETQYF.

This clone was detected only once. This chain links TRBV10-2 with TRBJ1-5; possibly TRBD1 for D (5 bases). The V end lost 6 bases, the J end lost 4 bases, and 16 bases lay between the germline ends. From germline, CDR1 is WSHSY and CDR2 SAAADI. The CDR3 loop spans 15 amino acids. In DNA form, the CDR3 reads TGCGCCAGCAGGGCAGGGTCCACCCTTAATCAGCCCCAGCATTTT. Translated: CASRAGSTLNQPQHF.

The chain is built from TRBV11-2 and TRBJ1-2, with D tentatively TRBD1 (5 bases). The CDR3 totals 14 residues. Germline V gene lookup returns CDR1 SGHAT and CDR2 FQNNGV. Trimming pared 5 bases from V and 1 base from J, leaving 11 bases between. The CDR3 DNA sequence: TGTGCCAGCAGCACCTTACAGGTTAACTATGGCTACACCTTC. Translation: CASSTLQVNYGYTF. The complete variable domain, with remaining parts taken from reference TRBV11-2 and TRBJ1-2, reads EAGVAQSPRYKIIEKRQSVAFWCNPISGHATLYWYQQILGQGPKLLIQFQNNGVVDDSQLPKDRFSAERLKGVDSTLKIQPAKLEDSAVYLCASSTLQVNYGYTFGSGTRLTVV.

V gene TRBV4-1 combines with J gene TRBJ2-1; D remains unclear. The germline V gene has CDR1 MGHRA and CDR2 YSYEKL. V was shortened by 3 bases and J by 0 bases, with 6 bases between the two germline ends. There are 14 residues in the CDR3. Here the CDR3 reads CASSHSSSYNEQFF. The CDR3 DNA is TGCGCCAGCAGCCATTCGAGCTCCTACAATGAGCAGTTCTTC.

The gene calls are TRBV5-6 and TRBJ1-2, with 7 positions matching TRBD1. Germline V lookup: CDR1 SGHDT, CDR2 YYEEEE. Trimming at V came to 7 bases and at J to 8 bases, leaving 8 bases not matched to a gene. The CDR3 runs 12 residues. The chain's CDR3 is CASRKQGKGYTF. The CDR3 nucleotides read TGTGCCAGCCGCAAACAGGGGAAGGGCTACACCTTC.

The J gene is TRBJ2-1, the V gene TRBV7-2, with D maybe TRBD2 (6 bases). Germline CDR1 is SGHTA and CDR2 is FQGNSA. The CDR3 has 14 amino acids. Trimming removed 3 bases from V and 5 bases from J, with 11 bases in between. This CDR3 is CASSLAGWDNEQFF. The CDR3 nucleotides are TGTGCCAGCAGCTTGGCGGGATGGGACAATGAGCAGTTCTTC. Variable domain in full (rest from reference TRBV7-2 and TRBJ2-1): GAGVSQSPSNKVTEKGKDVELRCDPISGHTALYWYRQSLGQGLEFLIYFQGNSAPDKSGLPSDRFSAERTGGSVSTLTIQRTQQEDSAVYLCASSLAGWDNEQFFGPGTRLTVL.